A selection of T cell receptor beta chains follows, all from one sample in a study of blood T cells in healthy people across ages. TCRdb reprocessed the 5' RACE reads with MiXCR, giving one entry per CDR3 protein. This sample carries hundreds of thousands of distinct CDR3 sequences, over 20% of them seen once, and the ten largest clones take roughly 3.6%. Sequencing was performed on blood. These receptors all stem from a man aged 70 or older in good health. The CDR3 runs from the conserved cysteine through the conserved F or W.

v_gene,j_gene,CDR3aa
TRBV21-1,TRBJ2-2,CASSGTDENTGELFF
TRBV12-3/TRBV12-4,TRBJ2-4,CASSLAPTRTVFPKNIQYF
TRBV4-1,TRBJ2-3,CASSPELGSDTQCF
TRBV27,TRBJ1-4,CASSLKGDANEKLFF
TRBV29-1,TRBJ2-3,CSGTGTGDTDTQYF
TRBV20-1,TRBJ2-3,CSARVSGLDTQYF
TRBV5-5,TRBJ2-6,CASSLVVRGPGANVLTF
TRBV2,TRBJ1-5,CASSEDRGYHQPQHF
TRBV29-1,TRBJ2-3,CTCDSNGYGTQYF
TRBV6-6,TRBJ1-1,CASSYSLGSDAMNTEAFF
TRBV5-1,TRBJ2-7,CASSSMEGWHEQYF
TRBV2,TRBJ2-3,CASSELVSTDTQYF
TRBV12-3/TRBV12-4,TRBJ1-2,CASSLEPGQVYTF
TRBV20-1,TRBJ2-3,CSAAGGGDTQYF
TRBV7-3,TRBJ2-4,CASSQVAGSNIQYF
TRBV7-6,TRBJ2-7,CASSSLGAGGSRSSYEQYF
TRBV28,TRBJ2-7,CASEEVPYEQYF
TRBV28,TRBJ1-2,CASRSKGFDYGYTF
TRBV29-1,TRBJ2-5,CSVELLGKQETQYF
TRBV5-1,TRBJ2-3,CASSLRGSAGGNTDTQYF
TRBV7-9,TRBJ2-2,CASSFMIGELFF
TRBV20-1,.,CSARLAGGFYEQYF
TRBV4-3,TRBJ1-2,CASSQDVAPTNYGYTF
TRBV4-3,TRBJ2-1,CASNLLGRNEQFF
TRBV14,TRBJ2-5,CASSPRRTQETQYF
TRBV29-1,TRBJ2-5,CSVDPGWGEETQYF
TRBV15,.,CATSSTVTDRKREQYF
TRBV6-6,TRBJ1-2,CASTEPQGGLNYGYTF
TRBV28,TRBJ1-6,CASTIHRGRNSPLHF
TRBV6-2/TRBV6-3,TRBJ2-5,CASSYSRVAGHQETQYF
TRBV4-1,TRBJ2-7,CASSQNPSTSSEQYF
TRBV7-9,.,CASSSTKRAGDYEQYF
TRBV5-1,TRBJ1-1,CASSSGSAGGAFF
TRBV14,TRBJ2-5,CASSQGSKQYF
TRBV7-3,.,CASSSRTGDSYNEQFF
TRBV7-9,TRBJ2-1,CASSLGGPTYNEQFF
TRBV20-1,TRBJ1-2,CSAPGQGVYGYTF
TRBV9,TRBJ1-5,CASSASTDGDQPQHF
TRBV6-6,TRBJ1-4,CASSYEGTNEKLFF
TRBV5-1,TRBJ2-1,CASSLGTYSYNEQFF
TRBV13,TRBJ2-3,CASSLGYSTSTDTQYF
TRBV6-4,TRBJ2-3,CASSEGTGRGDTQYF
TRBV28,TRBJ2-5,CASSLGTGASDF
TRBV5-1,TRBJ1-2,CASSLGQGEYGYTF
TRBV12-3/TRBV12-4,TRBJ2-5,CASTQGLAGIETQYF
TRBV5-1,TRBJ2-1,CASSPGASGGNEQFF
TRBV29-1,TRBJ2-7,CSVEDPNGTYSYEQYF
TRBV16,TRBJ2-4,CASSPLDNLAKNIRYF
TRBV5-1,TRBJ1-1,CTSSLEGSGLNTEAFF
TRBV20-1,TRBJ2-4,CSARQAPGSKNIQYF
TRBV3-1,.,CASSQELAGDNEQFF
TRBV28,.,CASSLPGHTYEQYF
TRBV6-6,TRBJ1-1,CASSYSHQGARTEAFF
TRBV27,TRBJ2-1,CASRRDSYNEQFF